These 13 T cell receptor beta chains originate from one sample sequenced in a study of blood T cell repertoires in COVID-19. TCRdb's table, derived via immunoSEQ multiplex PCR, lists solely in-frame clones and lacks some. Of 200,000 to 250,000 clones in the sample, 80% to 90% are singletons; the top ten hold roughly 3.7%. Sequenced material: PBMCs or T cells enriched from blood (not recorded which). These receptors were obtained from a woman aged 25-40 years who had been exposed to COVID-19.

V usage is TRBV14 and J usage is TRBJ2-1, with TRBD2 identical over 7 bases. This CDR3 has 16 amino acids. Trimming cost V 2 bases and J 3 bases; bases outside gene matches: 7. Looked up from germline, CDR1 is SGHDN and CDR2 is FVKESK. CDR3 sequence (DNA): TGTGCCAGCAGCCAACCCCGGGGCGGGAGCTACAATGAGCAGTTCTTC. Amino acid sequence: CASSQPRGGSYNEQFF.

This rearrangement joins TRBV9 to TRBJ2-1; D is possibly TRBD1 (6 bases). Germline V CDR1 and CDR2: SGDLS, YYNGEE. V lost 2 bases and J lost 6, with 12 bases in between. The CDR3 length is 14 residues. For the CDR3, the DNA is TGTGCCAGCAGCGTTCACAGGGTCGGCAATGAGCAGTTCTTC. Protein sequence: CASSVHRVGNEQFF.

The chain carries TRBV5-8 and TRBJ1-2; D is unclear. The CDR3 contains 13 residues. Germline V CDR1 and CDR2: SGHTS, YDEGEE. V lost 4 bases, J lost 6 bases, and 13 bases lay in between. The CDR3 nucleotides are TGTGCCAGCAGCGGAGGGTATTTCAATGGCTACACCTTC. Translation gives CASSGGYFNGYTF.

The chain joins TRBV19 to TRBJ1-1; no reliable D call. Germline V lookup: CDR1 LNHDA, CDR2 SQIVND (reference sequence). Trimming stripped 5 bases from V and 6 bases from J, with 10 bases between. The CDR3 totals 12 residues. In nucleotides, the CDR3 is TGTGCCAGTAGTCTGTCTACCTCTGAAGCTTTCTTT. Translated, it gives CASSLSTSEAFF.

The chain has TRBV5-1 and TRBJ1-2, with no clear D. From germline, CDR1 is SGHRS and CDR2 YFSETQ. This CDR3 spans 13 amino acids. V was clipped by 1 base and J by 2 bases, with 6 bases between them. CDR3 sequence: CASSLYTNYGYTF. The CDR3 DNA sequence: TGCGCCAGCAGCTTGTATACAAACTATGGCTACACCTTC.

The chain recombines TRBV10-3 with TRBJ1-2; D gene ambiguous. V gave up 8 bases and J gave up 3 bases, with 13 bases separating them. The CDR3 length is 13 residues. Per germline, CDR1 ENHRY and CDR2 SYGVKD. CDR3 in amino acids: CAILEVGDYGYTF. The CDR3 nucleotides read TGTGCCATCCTGGAGGTCGGGGACTATGGCTACACCTTC.

J is TRBJ1-5 and V is TRBV15; D is uncertain. The germline gives CDR1 LNHNV, CDR2 YYDKDF (reference sequence). The CDR3 is 15 amino acids. V lost 1 base, J lost 0 bases, and 7 bases lay in between. The CDR3 region is CATSRVRLSNQPQHF. CDR3 coding DNA: TGTGCCACCAGCAGAGTGCGGCTTAGCAATCAGCCCCAGCATTTT.

This clone was observed a single time. The genes are TRBV6-4 and TRBJ1-2; 8 nucleotides match TRBD1. There are 13 residues in the CDR3. After removal of 5 bases from V and 7 bases from J, the junction contained 6 bases not matched to a gene. Germline lookup yields CDR1 MRHNA and CDR2 SNTAGT. This CDR3 is CASSPTGESGYTF. DNA of the CDR3: TGTGCCAGCAGTCCGACAGGGGAGTCTGGCTACACCTTC.

The rearrangement joins TRBV21-1 to TRBJ2-7; TRBD1, as called in the table, went unchecked against the DNA. TRBV21-1 is recorded as a pseudogene. CDR3 size: 19 residues. The CDR3 reads CASKEPGQGRGGSSYEQYF. The CDR3 nucleotides read TGTGCCAGCAAGGAACCGGGACAGGGTAGGGGTGGGAGCTCCTACGAGCAGTACTTC.

This clone was detected only a few times. J is TRBJ1-1 and V is TRBV4-1; D uncertain. With 1 base removed from V and 5 bases from J, the gap between germline ends came to 14 bases. This CDR3 region has 15 residues. Per germline, CDR1 MGHRA and CDR2 YSYEKL. The DNA of the CDR3 is TGCGCCAGCAGCCAAGCCCCCCTGAGGTTGACTGAAGCTTTCTTT. This sequence encodes CASSQAPLRLTEAFF.

A word on this clone: A junction end diverges from the germline sequence, so it may reflect a read error. This chain joins TRBV30 and TRBJ1-1; 8 bases agree with TRBD1. The length of the CDR3 is 14 residues. Per the germline V gene, CDR1 is GTSNPN and CDR2 is SVGIG (reference sequence). For the CDR3, the DNA is TGTGCCGGGAGGGGGGACAGGTCGGTGACTGAAGCTTTCTTT. Its protein is CAGRGDRSVTEAFF.

The chain uses TRBV10-2 and TRBJ2-7; D perhaps matches TRBD2 (7 bases). The germline CDR1 and CDR2 sequences are WSHSY and SAAADI. The CDR3 runs to 14 residues. Trimming took off 5 bases at V and 2 bases at J, with 13 bases between the two ends. The CDR3 DNA follows: TGCGCCAGCAGTTACGGGGGGCAAACCTACGAGCAGTACTTC. Translating it yields CASSYGGQTYEQYF.

The chain has TRBV11-1 and TRBJ1-2; 9 bases line up with TRBD1. Germline V gene sequence: CDR1 SGHAT, CDR2 FQDESV (reference sequence). The CDR3 covers 16 residues. V shed 4 bases, J shed 5 bases, and the junction held 11 bases outside the gene matches. The CDR3 bases are TGTGCCAGCAGCTCCGGGACAGGGAGTCCTTCGTATGGCTACACCTTC. Protein: CASSSGTGSPSYGYTF.